Sequencing of this TCR beta chain was carried out in a study of OX40 agonist ivuxolimab in advanced cancers. This clone is a singleton in its sample. Assay: immunoSEQ multiplex PCR; the TCRdb copy retains only in-frame clones and omits some. Of about 14,000 clones in the sample, over 60% are singletons; the top ten hold 25% to 35%. The CDR3 loop spans 15 amino acids. The germline CDR1 and CDR2 sequences are SGHNT and YENEEA. Trimming removed 5 bases at V and 5 bases at J, with 16 bases between. The sample in question was CD4+ or CD8+ T cells sorted from blood, obtained in a trial of the OX40 agonist ivuxolimab. The V and J genes are TRBV11-3 and TRBJ2-4; possible D gene TRBD1, 5 bases. This sequence was found in an adult with an advanced solid tumor such as melanoma, head and neck, liver or kidney cancer. The CDR3 protein is CASSAPQGIENIQYF. CDR3 DNA sequence: TGTGCCAGCAGCGCCCCCCAGGGAATCGAAAACATTCAGTACTTC.